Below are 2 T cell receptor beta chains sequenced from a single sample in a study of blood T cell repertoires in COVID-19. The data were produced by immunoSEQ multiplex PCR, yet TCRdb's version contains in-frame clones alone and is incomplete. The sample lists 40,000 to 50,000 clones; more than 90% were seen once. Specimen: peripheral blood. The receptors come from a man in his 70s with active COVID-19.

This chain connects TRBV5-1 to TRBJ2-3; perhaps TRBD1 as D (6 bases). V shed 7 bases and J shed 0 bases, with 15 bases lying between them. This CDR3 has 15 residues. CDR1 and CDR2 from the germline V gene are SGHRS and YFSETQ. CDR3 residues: CASQPWQGSTDTQYF. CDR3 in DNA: TGCGCCAGCCAACCTTGGCAGGGGAGCACAGATACGCAGTATTTT.

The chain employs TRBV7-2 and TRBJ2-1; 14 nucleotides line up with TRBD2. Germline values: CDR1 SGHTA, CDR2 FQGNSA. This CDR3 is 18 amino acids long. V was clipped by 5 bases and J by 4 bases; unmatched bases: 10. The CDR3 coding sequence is TGTGCCAGCAGCGCTGGGCCGGGACTAGCGGGGGTATACAATGAGCAGTTCTTC. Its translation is CASSAGPGLAGVYNEQFF.